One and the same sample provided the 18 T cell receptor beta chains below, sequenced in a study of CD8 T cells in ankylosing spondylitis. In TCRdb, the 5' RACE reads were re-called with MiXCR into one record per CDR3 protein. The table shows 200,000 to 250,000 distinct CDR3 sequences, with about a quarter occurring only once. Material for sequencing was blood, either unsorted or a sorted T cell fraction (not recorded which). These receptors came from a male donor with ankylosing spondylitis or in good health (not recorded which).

CDR3 protein: CASSSGTQFPHEQYF. In DNA, the CDR3 is TGCGCCAGCAGTTCCGGGACCCAATTTCCCCACGAGCAGTACTTC. The rearrangement joins TRBV10-2 to TRBJ2-7; D tentatively fits TRBD1 or TRBD2 (5 bases each). The germline V gene has CDR1 WSHSY and CDR2 SAAADI. This CDR3 comprises 15 residues. V shed 5 bases and J shed 5 bases, with 19 bases lying between them.

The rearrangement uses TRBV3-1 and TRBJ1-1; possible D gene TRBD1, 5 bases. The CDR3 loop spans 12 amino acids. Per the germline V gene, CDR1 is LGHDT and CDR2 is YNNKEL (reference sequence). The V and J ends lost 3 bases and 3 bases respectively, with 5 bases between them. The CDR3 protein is CASSHRDTEAFF. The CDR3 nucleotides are TGTGCCAGCAGCCACAGGGACACTGAAGCTTTCTTT.

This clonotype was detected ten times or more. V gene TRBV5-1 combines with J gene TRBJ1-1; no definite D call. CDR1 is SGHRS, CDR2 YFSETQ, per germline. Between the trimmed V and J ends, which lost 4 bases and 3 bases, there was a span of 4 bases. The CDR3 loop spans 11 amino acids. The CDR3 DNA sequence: TGCGCCAGCAGCGGGGACACTGAAGCTTTCTTT. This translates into CASSGDTEAFF.

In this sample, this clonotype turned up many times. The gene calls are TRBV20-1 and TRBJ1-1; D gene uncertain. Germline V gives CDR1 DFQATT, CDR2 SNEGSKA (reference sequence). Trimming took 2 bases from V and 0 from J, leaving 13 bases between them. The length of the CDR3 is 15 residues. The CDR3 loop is CSARKDILMNTEAFF. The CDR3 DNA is TGCAGTGCTAGAAAAGACATACTCATGAACACTGAAGCTTTCTTT.

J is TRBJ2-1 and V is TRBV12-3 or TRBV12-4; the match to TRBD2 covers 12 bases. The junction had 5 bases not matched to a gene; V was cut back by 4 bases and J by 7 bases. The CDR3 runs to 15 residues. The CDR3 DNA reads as TGTGCCAGCAGTTCTACTAGCGGGAGGAGAAATGAGCAGTTCTTC. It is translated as CASSSTSGRRNEQFF.

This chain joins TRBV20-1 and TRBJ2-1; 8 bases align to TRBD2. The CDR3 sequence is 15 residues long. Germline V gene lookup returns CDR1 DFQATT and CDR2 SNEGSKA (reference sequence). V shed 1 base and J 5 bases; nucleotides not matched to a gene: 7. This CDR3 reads CSARGTSGTNNEQFF. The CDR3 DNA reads TGCAGTGCTAGAGGAACTAGCGGAACCAACAATGAGCAGTTCTTC.

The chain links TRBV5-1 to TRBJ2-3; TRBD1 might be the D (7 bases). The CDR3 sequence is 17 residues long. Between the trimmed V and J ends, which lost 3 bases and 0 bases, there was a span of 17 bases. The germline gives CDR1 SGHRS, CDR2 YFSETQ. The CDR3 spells CASSWAGQPASTDTQYF. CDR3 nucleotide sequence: TGCGCCAGCAGCTGGGCGGGACAGCCCGCGAGCACAGATACGCAGTATTTT.

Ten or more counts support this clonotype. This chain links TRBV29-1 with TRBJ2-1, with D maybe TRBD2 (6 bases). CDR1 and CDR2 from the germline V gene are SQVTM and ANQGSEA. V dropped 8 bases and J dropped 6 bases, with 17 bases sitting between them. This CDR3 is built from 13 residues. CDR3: CSTRGGFGNEQFF. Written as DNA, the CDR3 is TGCAGCACCCGTGGGGGGTTTGGCAATGAGCAGTTCTTC.

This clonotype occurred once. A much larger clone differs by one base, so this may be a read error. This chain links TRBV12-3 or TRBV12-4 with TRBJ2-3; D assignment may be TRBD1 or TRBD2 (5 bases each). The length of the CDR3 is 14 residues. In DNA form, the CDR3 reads TGTCCCAGCAGACCGGGACGGAGCACAGATACGCAGTATTTT. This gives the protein CPSRPGRSTDTQYF.

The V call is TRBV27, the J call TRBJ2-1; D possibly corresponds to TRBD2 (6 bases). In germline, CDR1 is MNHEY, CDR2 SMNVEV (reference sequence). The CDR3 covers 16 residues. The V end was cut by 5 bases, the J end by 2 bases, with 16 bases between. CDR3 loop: CASSRPGLATYNEQFF. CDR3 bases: TGTGCCAGCAGTCGACCGGGACTCGCTACCTACAATGAGCAGTTCTTC.

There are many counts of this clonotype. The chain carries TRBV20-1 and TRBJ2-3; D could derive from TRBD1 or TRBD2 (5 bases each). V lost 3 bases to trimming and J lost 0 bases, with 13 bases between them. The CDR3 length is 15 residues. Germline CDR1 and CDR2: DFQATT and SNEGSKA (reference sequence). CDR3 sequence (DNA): TGCAGTGCTAGTCTCGGGGCGACCAGCACAGATACGCAGTATTTT. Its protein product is CSASLGATSTDTQYF.

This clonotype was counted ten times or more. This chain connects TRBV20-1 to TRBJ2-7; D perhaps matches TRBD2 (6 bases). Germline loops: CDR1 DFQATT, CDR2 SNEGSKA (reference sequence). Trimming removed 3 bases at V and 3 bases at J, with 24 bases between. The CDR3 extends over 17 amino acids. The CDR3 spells CSARDPRGEAGDYEQYF. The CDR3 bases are TGCAGTGCTAGGGACCCACGCGGGGAGGCTGGAGACTACGAGCAGTACTTC.

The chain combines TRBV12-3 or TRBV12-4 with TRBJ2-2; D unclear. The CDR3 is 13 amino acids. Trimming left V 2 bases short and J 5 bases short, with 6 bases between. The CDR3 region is CASSLLGTGELFF. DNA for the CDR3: TGTGCCAGCAGTTTATTGGGGACCGGGGAGCTGTTTTTT.

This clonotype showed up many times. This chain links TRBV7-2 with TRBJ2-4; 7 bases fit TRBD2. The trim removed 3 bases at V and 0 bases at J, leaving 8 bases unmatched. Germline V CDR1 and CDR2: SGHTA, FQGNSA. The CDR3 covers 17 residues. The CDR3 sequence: CASSFPSGTLAKNIQYF. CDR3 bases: TGTGCCAGCAGCTTTCCAAGCGGGACTTTAGCCAAAAACATTCAGTACTTC. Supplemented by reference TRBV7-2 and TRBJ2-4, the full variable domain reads GAGVSQSPSNKVTEKGKDVELRCDPISGHTALYWYRQSLGQGLEFLIYFQGNSAPDKSGLPSDRFSAERTGGSVSTLTIQRTQQEDSAVYLCASSFPSGTLAKNIQYFGAGTRLSVL.

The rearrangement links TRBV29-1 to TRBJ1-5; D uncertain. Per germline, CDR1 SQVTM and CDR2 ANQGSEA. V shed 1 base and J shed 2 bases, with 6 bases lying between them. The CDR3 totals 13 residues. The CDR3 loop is CSVEGRGNQPQHF. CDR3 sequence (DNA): TGCAGCGTTGAAGGACGAGGCAATCAGCCCCAGCATTTT.

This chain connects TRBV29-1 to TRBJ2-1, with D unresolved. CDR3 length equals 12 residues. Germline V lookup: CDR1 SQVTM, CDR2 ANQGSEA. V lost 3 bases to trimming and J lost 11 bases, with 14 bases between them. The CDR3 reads CSVELTGPKQFF. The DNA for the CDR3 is TGCAGCGTTGAGCTGACCGGGCCCAAGCAGTTCTTC.

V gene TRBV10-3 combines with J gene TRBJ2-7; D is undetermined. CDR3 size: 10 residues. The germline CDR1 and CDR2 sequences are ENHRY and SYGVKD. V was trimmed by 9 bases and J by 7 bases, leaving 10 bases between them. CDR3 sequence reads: CAMGTGEQYF. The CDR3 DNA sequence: TGTGCCATGGGTACTGGAGAGCAGTACTTC.

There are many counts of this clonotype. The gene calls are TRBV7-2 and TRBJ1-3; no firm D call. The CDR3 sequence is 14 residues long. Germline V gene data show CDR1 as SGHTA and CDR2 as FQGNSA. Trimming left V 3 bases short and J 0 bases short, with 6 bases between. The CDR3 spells CASSFGSSGNTIYF. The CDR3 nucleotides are TGTGCCAGCAGCTTCGGTTCCTCTGGAAACACCATATATTTT.